This T cell receptor beta chain was retrieved from a study of type 1 regulatory T cells. Points on this clonotype: What it binds is unknown.

MiXCR, run by TCRdb on the reads, gives a single entry per CDR3 protein. The table records about 68,000 distinct CDR3 sequences, 55% to 80% of them present only once. The germline gives CDR1 SGHVS, CDR2 FQNEAQ. Deletions cut 7 bases from V and 4 bases from J, with 13 bases between. The CDR3 consists of 14 residues. This rearrangement joins TRBV7-8 to TRBJ1-4; no firm D call. The sequence came from a human donor in good health. The sequencing input was cultured T cells, either the whole culture or a sorted T cell fraction (not recorded which). Subset specified: Tr1-enriched cell product generated in vitro against host alloantigens. The chain's CDR3 is CASKSDLNNEKLFF. The CDR3 DNA sequence: TGTGCCAGCAAGTCAGACTTAAATAATGAAAAACTGTTTTTT.